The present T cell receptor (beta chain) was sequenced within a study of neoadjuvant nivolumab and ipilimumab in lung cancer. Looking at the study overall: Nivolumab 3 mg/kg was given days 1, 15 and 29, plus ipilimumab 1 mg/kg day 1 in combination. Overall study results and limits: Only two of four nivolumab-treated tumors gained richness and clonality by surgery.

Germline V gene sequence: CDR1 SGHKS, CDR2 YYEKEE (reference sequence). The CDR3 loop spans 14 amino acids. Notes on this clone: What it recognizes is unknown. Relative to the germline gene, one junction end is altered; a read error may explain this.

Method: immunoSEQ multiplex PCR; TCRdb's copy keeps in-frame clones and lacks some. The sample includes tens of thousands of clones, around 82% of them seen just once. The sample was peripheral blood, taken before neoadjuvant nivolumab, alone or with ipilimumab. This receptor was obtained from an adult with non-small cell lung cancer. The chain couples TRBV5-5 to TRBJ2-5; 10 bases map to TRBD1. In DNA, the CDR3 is TGTGCCAGCAGGTTGGACAGGGGGATAGAGACCCAGTACTTC. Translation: CASRLDRGIETQYF.